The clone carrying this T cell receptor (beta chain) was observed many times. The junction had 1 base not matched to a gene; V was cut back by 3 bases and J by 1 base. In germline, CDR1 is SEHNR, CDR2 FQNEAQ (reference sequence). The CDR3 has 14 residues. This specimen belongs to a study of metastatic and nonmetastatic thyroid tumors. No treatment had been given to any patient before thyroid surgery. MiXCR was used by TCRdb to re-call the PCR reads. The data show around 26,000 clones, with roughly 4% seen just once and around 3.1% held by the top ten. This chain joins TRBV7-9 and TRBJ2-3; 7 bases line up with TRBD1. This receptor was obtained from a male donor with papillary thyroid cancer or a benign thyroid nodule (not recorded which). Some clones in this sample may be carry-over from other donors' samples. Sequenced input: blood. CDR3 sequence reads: CASSFGQGTDTQYF. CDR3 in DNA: TGTGCCAGCAGCTTCGGACAGGGCACAGATACGCAGTATTTT.